This TCR beta chain was recovered during a study of cytomegalovirus exposure and HLA in healthy donors. The germline V gene encodes CDR1 GTSNPN and CDR2 SVGIG (reference sequence). CDR3 length: 13 amino acids. V was trimmed by 2 bases and J by 4 bases, leaving 11 bases between them. The PCR was carried out with 60 Vbeta primers and 13 Jbeta primers. TCRdb's copy holds only in-frame clones and misses some; the assay was immunoSEQ multiplex PCR. The table shows approximately 190,000 clones, with roughly 81% occurring only once. About this clone itself: Its target is unknown.

Findings of the study overall: TCR beta sequences reportedly predicted most subjects' HLA-A and HLA-B alleles accurately. It emerged from a later analysis that several of the most significant clusters appeared to be linked to common viral pathogens. The availability of immune exposure information extended only to CMV serostatus. With high specificity and sensitivity, the classifier reportedly diagnosed cytomegalovirus status.

Material: PBMCs. The chain combines TRBV30 with TRBJ2-5; D perhaps matches TRBD2 (6 bases). The receptor comes from a woman aged 25 to 39 in good health and CMV-seropositive. The CDR3 coding sequence is TGTGCCTGGAGTATTGGGGGGTCAGAGACCCAGTACTTC. It codes for CAWSIGGSETQYF.